The sequence of this T cell receptor (beta chain) was determined in a study of T cell responses to AZD1222 COVID-19 vaccine. Study-wide results and limits: The donor cohort was predominantly white British with a female majority, and clonal diversity may have been underestimated. Of the AZD1222 recipients, only five or six were seropositive at baseline.

Of note for this clone: Its matching antigen is unknown.

Sequencing used immunoSEQ multiplex PCR; TCRdb keeps in-frame clones, though not all of them. The repertoire includes some 130,000 clones, roughly 87% of them detected once, and approximately 1.4% sits in the top ten. V gave up 0 bases and J gave up 6 bases, with 15 bases separating them. In germline, CDR1 is LGHNA, CDR2 YNFKEQ. CDR3 length: 15 amino acids. The specimen was peripheral blood, collected on day 0 of AZD1222 vaccination. The chain carries TRBV4-2 and TRBJ2-7; D unresolved. The source of this sequence is an adult in good health. Written as DNA, the CDR3 is TGTGCCAGCAGCCAAGACCGAGGCTCCCTCGGCGAGCAGTACTTC. This sequence encodes CASSQDRGSLGEQYF.